The clone carrying this T cell receptor beta chain was counted many times. Antigen specificity is unknown. The germline gives CDR1 ENHRY, CDR2 SYGVKD. V dropped 8 bases and J dropped 5; count of bases not matched to a gene: 7. The CDR3 is 13 amino acids. The sample comes from a study of early T cells in non-severe SARS-CoV-2 infection. Study in general: Sequencing of unsorted whole blood was done on bulk RNA, leaving chains unpaired.

Researchers attached unique molecular identifiers to individual cDNA molecules. TCRdb called the 5' RACE reads again in MiXCR, with one record for every CDR3 protein. This repertoire shows 80,000 to 95,000 distinct CDR3 sequences, more than 9% found once; its top ten account for 6.5%. Broader study findings: Sequences matched to VDJdb favored anti-spike CD8 responses, while private and CD4 specificities were missed.

The chain carries TRBV10-3 and TRBJ2-5; 8 nucleotides agree with TRBD1. The sequenced sample consisted of whole blood. The TCR originated in an adult who was a healthcare worker with PCR-confirmed SARS-CoV-2 infection or an uninfected control (not recorded which). The DNA of the CDR3 is TGTGCCATCGGCCTGGGACAGGAGGAGACCCAGTACTTC. This encodes CAIGLGQEETQYF.